This TCR beta chain was sequenced for a study of blood T cell repertoires in COVID-19. Study information: Donors in the United States, Italy and Spain gave samples during acute or convalescent COVID-19. The analysed material was cDNA or gDNA that came from T cells, B-cell-depleted T cells, or PBMCs.

Under the authors' procedure: Using reference gene primer amplification, nucleated cell counts were estimated. Method: immunoSEQ multiplex PCR; TCRdb's copy keeps in-frame clones and lacks some. Clone size and the V and J calls come from that table; the DNA yielded D and trimming. The sample has roughly 670,000 clones, 75% to 90% seen once; the top ten hold more than 0.25%. This TCR was recovered from a woman between 18 and 29 years old with acute or convalescent COVID-19. Input material: peripheral blood.

The CDR3 DNA reads TGTGCCTGGAGCAGGGGACAGTATTATTACAATGAGCAGTTCTTC. Translation: CAWSRGQYYYNEQFF. V usage is TRBV30 and J usage is TRBJ2-1, with 7 bases matching TRBD1. V lost 3 bases to trimming and J lost 4 bases; unmatched junction nucleotides: 9. CDR3 length equals 15 residues. Germline CDR1 GTSNPN, CDR2 SVGIG (reference sequence).